A selection of T cell receptor beta chains follows, all from one sample in a study of breast tumors, draining lymph nodes, adjacent tissues. In TCRdb, the multiplex PCR reads were re-called with MiXCR into one record per CDR3 protein. Here the sample spans tens of thousands of distinct CDR3 sequences, roughly 19% being singletons. Sequenced: axillary lymph node tissue. These receptor sequences come from a female donor with breast cancer. Some clones in this sample may be carry-over from other donors' samples. The CDR3 runs from the conserved cysteine through the conserved F or W. The order of the fields is V gene, clone size, J gene, D gene, CDR3 DNA, CDR3 protein. The D gene is left open where the match is weak. Not every row has a clone size; where given, it reads once, few, many or a size class.

TRBV5-1	many	TRBJ1-5	TRBD1	TGCGCCAGCAGCTCTGAGGGGGCTAGCAATCAGCCCCAGCATTTT	CASSSEGASNQPQHF
TRBV6-4	many	TRBJ2-1	TRBD2	TGTGCCAGCAGTGCCTTCCGCACTAGCGGGAGTGGGAATGAGCAGTTCTTC	CASSAFRTSGSGNEQFF
TRBV20-1	many	TRBJ2-3	-	TGCAGTGCTAGAGAGTTGGGGGAGCTCACAGATACGCAGTATTTT	CSARELGELTDTQYF
TRBV28	-	TRBJ2-2	TRBD1	TGTGCCAGCAGTCTATACTCCGGGACAGGGGGCGGGGGGGAGCTGTTTTTT	CASSLYSGTGGGGELFF
TRBV7-2	many	TRBJ1-2	TRBD1	TGTGCCAGCAGCTTACGGGGGGACAGCCTCTATGGCTACACCTTC	CASSLRGDSLYGYTF
TRBV29-1	many	TRBJ2-2	-	TGCAGCGTTGTGGTCAGGGGTTCGAACACCGGGGAGCTGTTTTTT	CSVVVRGSNTGELFF
TRBV2	many	TRBJ2-1	-	TGTGCCAGGCAACGGCGCGGGGTACTCTACAATGAGCAGTTCTTC	CARQRRGVLYNEQFF
TRBV24-1	many	TRBJ2-1	TRBD2	TGTGCCACCAGTGGAAAAGGCCGGCTAGCGGACTCCTACAATGAGCAGTTCTTC	CATSGKGRLADSYNEQFF
TRBV28	once	TRBJ2-7	-	TGTGCCAGCAAGGTTGAGGCCAGCGCCTACGAGCAGTACTTC	CASKVEASAYEQYF
TRBV6-6	many	TRBJ2-1	TRBD2	TGTGCCAGCACGACCGAGCGGGAGTACCAATATGAGCAGTTCTTC	CASTTEREYQYEQFF
TRBV12-3/TRBV12-4	few	TRBJ2-4	TRBD2	TGTGCCAGCAGTAACCCTAGCGGGACAAAAAACATTCAGTACTTC	CASSNPSGTKNIQYF
TRBV12-3/TRBV12-4	many	TRBJ2-2	-	TGTGCCAGCAGTGGAGGCTCACCCGGGGAGCTGTTTTTT	CASSGGSPGELFF